One T cell receptor beta chain is described in this entry. What it binds is not known. These data are taken from a study of CD8 T cells in ankylosing spondylitis. The study's findings and limits: CD8+ by phenotype, disease-linked clones were relatively rare in peripheral blood. In ankylosing spondylitis blood, a motif of roughly 8 highly homologous TCR beta variants appeared characteristic. Matched ankylosing spondylitis synovial fluid reportedly contained a significantly enriched population of disease-linked clones.

The V gene's germline CDR1 is MNHEY and CDR2 SMNVEV (reference sequence). The CDR3 loop spans 12 amino acids. V dropped 6 bases and J dropped 7 bases, with 9 bases sitting between them. TCRdb fed the 5' RACE reads into MiXCR, producing one record per CDR3 protein. The data show a few hundred thousand distinct CDR3 sequences, under 20% seen once. The sample consisted of blood, either unsorted or a sorted T cell fraction (not recorded which). This TCR was recovered from a male donor with ankylosing spondylitis or in good health (not recorded which). The chain couples TRBV27 to TRBJ2-2; possibly TRBD2 for D (5 bases). The CDR3 here is CASSPRGGELFF. CDR3 nucleotide sequence: TGTGCCAGCAGCCCTCGGGGCGGGGAGCTGTTTTTT.